These T cell receptor beta chains were read from a single sample in a study of cytomegalovirus exposure and HLA in healthy donors. The protocol was immunoSEQ multiplex PCR, while the TCRdb copy is restricted to in-frame clones and leaves out a portion. Recorded for this sample: just over 80,000 clones. The sequencing sample was made of PBMCs. These TCRs come from a woman younger than 45 in good health and CMV-seronegative. The CDR3 runs from the conserved cysteine through the conserved F or W. D genes are given only for firm matches. The size field is filled for only some rows; it gives once, few, many or a size class.

abundance	len	v_gene	j_gene	d_gene	CDR3aa	CDR3nt
NA	13	TRBV25-1	TRBJ1-1	NA	CASRQGGNTEAFF	TGTGCCAGCAGACAGGGTGGAAACACTGAAGCTTTCTTT
NA	15	TRBV6-5	TRBJ2-5	TRBD2	CASSPGLEGKETQYF	TGTGCCAGCAGCCCGGGACTAGAGGGGAAAGAGACCCAGTACTTC
NA	19	TRBV19	TRBJ1-6	NA	CASSISAYRNKAGDSPLHF	TGTGCCAGTAGTATATCGGCCTACAGGAATAAGGCGGGAGATTCACCCCTCCACTTT
NA	15	TRBV7-4	TRBJ2-7	TRBD1	CASSLTWTGRGEQYF	TGTGCCAGCAGCTTAACGTGGACAGGCCGGGGCGAGCAGTACTTC
NA	13	TRBV2	TRBJ1-1	NA	CASSEGGGTEAFF	TGTGCCAGCAGTGAAGGAGGGGGCACTGAAGCTTTCTTT
NA	16	TRBV30	TRBJ2-2	TRBD2	CAWSVGGRAGAGELFF	TGTGCCTGGAGTGTAGGCGGGAGGGCCGGGGCCGGGGAGCTGTTTTTT
NA	14	TRBV25-1	TRBJ1-1	TRBD1	CASSGTGINTEAFF	TGTGCCAGCAGCGGGACAGGTATCAACACTGAAGCTTTCTTT
NA	15	TRBV6-5	TRBJ2-2	TRBD2	CASRPLAGYTGELFF	TGTGCCAGCCGTCCGCTAGCGGGGTACACCGGGGAGCTGTTTTTT
NA	15	TRBV5-5	TRBJ2-1	TRBD2	CASSFPYGTKNEQFF	TGTGCCAGCAGCTTCCCTTACGGGACTAAGAATGAGCAGTTCTTC
NA	15	TRBV11-2	TRBJ2-5	NA	CASSANLAFEETQYF	TGTGCCAGCAGCGCGAATCTAGCCTTCGAAGAGACCCAGTACTTC
NA	13	TRBV4-2	TRBJ2-1	NA	CASSQLAGGEQFF	TGTGCCAGCAGCCAATTAGCCGGCGGTGAGCAGTTCTTC
NA	14	TRBV6-1	TRBJ1-2	TRBD1	CASSEIDRGDGYTF	TGTGCCAGCAGTGAAATAGACAGGGGGGATGGCTACACCTTC
NA	14	TRBV2	TRBJ1-4	TRBD1	CASSRQGVAEKLFF	TGTGCCAGCAGCAGACAGGGGGTAGCTGAAAAACTGTTTTTT
NA	13	TRBV7-9	TRBJ2-1	NA	CASSPTVWREQFF	TGTGCCAGCAGTCCAACTGTCTGGAGGGAGCAGTTCTTC
NA	17	TRBV7-9	TRBJ2-5	TRBD1	CASSLVTGTGVSETQYF	TGTGCCAGCAGCTTAGTCACCGGGACAGGGGTTTCAGAGACCCAGTACTTC
NA	13	TRBV29-1	TRBJ2-7	TRBD1	CSAGQGSAYEQYF	TGCAGCGCCGGACAGGGCAGCGCCTACGAGCAGTACTTC
NA	15	TRBV19	TRBJ2-1	NA	CASRNPFLQGDEQFF	TGTGCCAGTAGGAACCCCTTTTTACAGGGTGATGAGCAGTTCTTC
NA	13	TRBV6-6	TRBJ2-7	NA	CASSYMGGYEQYF	TGTGCCAGCAGTTACATGGGCGGGTACGAGCAGTACTTC
NA	14	TRBV18	TRBJ1-4	TRBD1	CASSPGQGYEKLFF	TGTGCCAGCTCGCCTGGACAGGGATATGAAAAACTGTTTTTT
NA	15	TRBV11-2	TRBJ2-7	TRBD2	CASSDRTSGLYEQYF	TGTGCCAGCAGCGACCGGACTAGCGGACTCTACGAGCAGTACTTC
NA	11	TRBV7-2	TRBJ1-5	NA	CASSLNGPQHF	TGTGCCAGCAGCTTAAACGGGCCCCAGCATTTT
NA	14	TRBV7-9	TRBJ1-2	NA	CASSLAAGVDDYTF	TGTGCCAGCAGCTTAGCAGCGGGGGTTGATGACTACACCTTC
NA	12	TRBV6-1	TRBJ2-7	NA	CASSLGSLKQYF	TGTGCCAGCAGTTTGGGCTCCCTCAAGCAGTACTTC
NA	15	TRBV11-1	TRBJ2-1	NA	CASSVAQAANNEQFF	TGTGCCAGCAGCGTTGCTCAGGCAGCCAACAATGAGCAGTTCTTC
NA	11	TRBV10-3	TRBJ2-7	NA	CAISLSYEQYF	TGTGCCATCAGCCTTTCCTACGAGCAGTACTTC
NA	15	TRBV5-1	TRBJ2-1	TRBD2	CASSGLAGGYNEQFF	TGCGCCAGCAGCGGACTAGCGGGAGGCTACAATGAGCAGTTCTTC
NA	16	TRBV13	TRBJ2-5	NA	CASSLHGGPERETQYF	TGTGCCAGCAGCTTACACGGGGGACCCGAGCGAGAGACCCAGTACTTC
NA	13	TRBV2	TRBJ2-7	TRBD2	CASSDAGAYEQYF	TGTGCCAGCAGTGATGCGGGAGCCTACGAGCAGTACTTC
NA	14	TRBV7-6	TRBJ2-7	NA	CASSPLGASYEQYF	TGTGCCAGCAGCCCTTTAGGTGCTAGCTACGAGCAGTACTTC
NA	14	TRBV30	TRBJ2-7	TRBD2	CAWKTSGIAYEQYF	TGTGCCTGGAAAACTAGCGGGATTGCCTACGAGCAGTACTTC
NA	16	TRBV27	TRBJ2-7	TRBD1	CASSQTGTGGFYEQYF	TGTGCCAGCAGTCAGACGGGGACAGGGGGCTTCTACGAGCAGTACTTC
NA	15	TRBV30	TRBJ2-5	TRBD2	CAWTLGLAGRETQYF	TGTGCCTGGACTTTGGGACTAGCGGGAAGAGAGACCCAGTACTTC
NA	13	TRBV30	TRBJ1-1	NA	CAWRASLGTEAFF	TGTGCCTGGAGGGCTTCACTAGGAACTGAAGCTTTCTTT
NA	13	TRBV30	TRBJ1-1	NA	CAWSVLVDTEAFF	TGTGCCTGGAGTGTACTTGTCGACACTGAAGCTTTCTTT
NA	16	TRBV4-1	TRBJ1-1	NA	CASSQSVASGNTEAFF	TGCGCCAGCAGTCAATCAGTAGCGTCCGGGAACACTGAAGCTTTCTTT
NA	13	TRBV4-2	TRBJ2-7	NA	CASSQPDRNEQYF	TGTGCCAGCAGCCAACCCGACAGGAACGAGCAGTACTTC
NA	16	TRBV2	TRBJ2-1	NA	CASSERAGGTRNEQFF	TGTGCCAGCAGTGAAAGGGCAGGAGGGACGAGGAATGAGCAGTTCTTC
NA	14	TRBV15	TRBJ1-4	NA	CATSRAGGNEKLFF	TGTGCCACCAGCAGAGCGGGGGGTAATGAAAAACTGTTTTTT
NA	17	TRBV14	TRBJ2-7	TRBD1	CASSQGSYRGSAYEQYF	TGTGCCAGCAGCCAAGGTTCTTACAGGGGCTCTGCCTACGAGCAGTACTTC
NA	13	TRBV6-1	TRBJ2-7	TRBD2	CASSQREPVEQYF	TGTGCCAGCAGTCAGCGGGAGCCTGTGGAGCAGTACTTC
NA	16	TRBV7-9	TRBJ1-1	TRBD1	CASSLGTGARNDKAFF	TGTGCCAGCAGCTTAGGAACAGGGGCCCGGAACGATAAAGCTTTCTTT
NA	16	TRBV14	TRBJ2-1	NA	CASSQDWLALVNEQFF	TGTGCCAGCAGCCAAGATTGGCTAGCGCTGGTGAATGAGCAGTTCTTC
NA	17	TRBV14	TRBJ2-2	TRBD2	CASSSLAGAQNTGELFF	TGTGCCAGCAGCAGTCTAGCGGGGGCCCAGAACACCGGGGAGCTGTTTTTT
NA	16	TRBV13	TRBJ2-4	TRBD1	CASSLGDRAAKNIQYF	TGTGCCAGCAGCTTAGGGGACAGGGCCGCCAAAAACATTCAGTACTTC
NA	11	TRBV29-1	TRBJ2-7	NA	CSVGHSYEQYF	TGCAGCGTTGGACATTCCTACGAGCAGTACTTC
NA	15	TRBV6-5	TRBJ1-6	TRBD1	CASRLGQGGNSPLHF	TGTGCCAGCAGGCTAGGACAGGGCGGTAATTCACCCCTACACTTT
NA	15	TRBV5-1	TRBJ1-5	NA	CASSISGGANQPQHF	TGCGCCAGCAGCATATCCGGCGGAGCCAATCAGCCCCAGCATTTT
NA	16	TRBV15	TRBJ2-7	TRBD1	CATSRAPGQGNYEQYF	TGTGCCACCAGCAGAGCTCCGGGACAGGGTAACTACGAGCAGTACTTC
large	15	TRBV30	TRBJ2-1	TRBD2	CAWSERGLDHNEQFF	TGTGCCTGGAGTGAACGGGGACTAGACCACAATGAGCAGTTCTTC
NA	16	TRBV7-2	TRBJ2-7	TRBD1	CASSLVSAGGINEQYF	TGTGCCAGCAGCTTAGTGTCGGCAGGGGGCATAAACGAGCAGTACTTC
NA	17	TRBV27	TRBJ2-3	TRBD2	CASSFRRTSGRTDTQYF	TGTGCCAGCAGTTTCCGGAGGACTAGCGGGAGAACAGATACGCAGTATTTT
NA	14	TRBV6-1	TRBJ1-1	NA	CASSVGTPEPEAFF	TGTGCCAGCAGCGTCGGGACACCCGAGCCTGAAGCTTTCTTT
NA	15	TRBV6-1	TRBJ2-7	TRBD1	CASSPTGTGGYEQYF	TGTGCCAGCAGCCCGACCGGGACAGGGGGATACGAGCAGTACTTC
NA	16	TRBV30	TRBJ2-1	NA	CAWSGVRGAVYNEQFF	TGTGCCTGGAGTGGTGTACGCGGAGCGGTCTACAATGAGCAGTTCTTC
NA	17	TRBV28	TRBJ2-2	TRBD1	CASSLSQTGSSYGELFF	TGTGCCAGCAGTTTATCCCAGACAGGGTCTTCCTACGGGGAGCTGTTTTTT
NA	14	TRBV7-2	TRBJ2-1	TRBD2	CASSWTSGPNEQFF	TGTGCCAGCAGTTGGACTAGCGGCCCCAATGAGCAGTTCTTC
NA	16	TRBV7-2	TRBJ1-2	NA	CASSLGGGGLDYGYTF	TGTGCCAGCAGCTTAGGGGGAGGGGGACTGGACTATGGCTACACCTTC
NA	13	TRBV30	TRBJ1-2	NA	CAWSTRGGYGYTF	TGTGCCTGGAGTACTCGAGGGGGCTATGGCTACACCTTC
NA	12	TRBV30	TRBJ2-7	NA	CAWSKGGYEQYF	TGTGCCTGGAGTAAAGGGGGTTACGAGCAGTACTTC
NA	15	TRBV4-1	TRBJ1-5	NA	CASSQPTAGKQPQHF	TGCGCCAGCAGCCAACCTACCGCGGGGAAACAGCCCCAGCATTTT